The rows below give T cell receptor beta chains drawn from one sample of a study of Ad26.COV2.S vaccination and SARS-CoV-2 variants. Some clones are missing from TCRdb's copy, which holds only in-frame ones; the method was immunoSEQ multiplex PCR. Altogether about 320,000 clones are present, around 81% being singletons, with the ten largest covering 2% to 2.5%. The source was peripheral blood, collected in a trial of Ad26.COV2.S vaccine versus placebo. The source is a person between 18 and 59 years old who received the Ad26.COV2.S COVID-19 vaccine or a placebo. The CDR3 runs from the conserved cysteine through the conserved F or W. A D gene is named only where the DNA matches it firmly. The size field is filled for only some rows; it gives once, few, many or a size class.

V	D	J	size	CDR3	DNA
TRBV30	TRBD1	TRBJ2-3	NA	CAWSVHRGVSTDTQYF	TGTGCCTGGAGTGTACACAGGGGCGTGAGCACAGATACGCAGTATTTT
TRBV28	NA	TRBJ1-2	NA	CASSIGTSTYGYTF	TGTGCCAGCAGTATCGGGACGTCTACCTATGGCTACACCTTC
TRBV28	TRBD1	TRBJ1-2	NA	CASFSQGAANYGYTF	TGTGCCAGCTTTTCTCAGGGGGCGGCTAACTATGGCTACACCTTC
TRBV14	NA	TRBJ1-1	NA	CASTGAGGTEAFF	TGTGCCAGCACCGGGGCCGGGGGCACTGAAGCTTTCTTT
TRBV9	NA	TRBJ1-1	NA	CASSVSARGDTEAFF	TGTGCCAGCAGCGTGTCAGCCAGGGGTGACACTGAAGCTTTCTTT
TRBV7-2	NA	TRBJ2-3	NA	CASSSEQSNLLITDTQYF	TGTGCCAGCAGCAGCGAACAGTCAAACCTTCTAATTACAGATACGCAGTATTTT
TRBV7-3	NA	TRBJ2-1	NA	CASSPEASSYNEQFF	TGTGCCAGCAGCCCCGAGGCGAGCTCCTACAATGAGCAGTTCTTC
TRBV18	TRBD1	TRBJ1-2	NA	CASSPGVIGTGAPQGSF	TGTGCCAGCTCACCTGGAGTCATCGGGACAGGGGCCCCCCAAGGGAGTTTC
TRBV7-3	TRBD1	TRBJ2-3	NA	CASSPRDRASTDTQYF	TGTGCCAGCAGCCCGAGGGACAGGGCTAGCACAGATACGCAGTATTTT
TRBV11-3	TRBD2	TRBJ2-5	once	CASSTRGLAGGQETQYF	TGTGCCAGCAGCACGCGCGGACTAGCGGGGGGTCAAGAGACCCAGTACTTC
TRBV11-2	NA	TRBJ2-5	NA	CASSLGETQYF	TGTGCCAGCAGCTTAGGAGAGACCCAGTACTTC
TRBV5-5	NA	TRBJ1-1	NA	CASSWGNTEAFF	TGTGCCAGCAGCTGGGGGAACACTGAAGCTTTCTTT
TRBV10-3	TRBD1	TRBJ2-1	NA	CAISIQGAPEQFF	TGTGCCATCAGCATACAGGGGGCGCCGGAGCAGTTCTTC
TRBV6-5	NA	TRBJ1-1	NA	CASSLVQGNTEAFF	TGTGCCAGCAGCCTGGTCCAGGGAAACACTGAAGCTTTCTTT
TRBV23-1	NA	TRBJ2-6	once	CASSAFGRDDSGANVLTF	TGCGCCAGCAGCGCCTTTGGGCGGGACGACTCTGGGGCCAACGTCCTGACTTTC
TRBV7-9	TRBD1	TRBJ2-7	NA	CASSLGTGDEQYF	TGTGCCAGCAGCTTAGGGACAGGGGACGAGCAGTACTTC